This TCR beta chain is from a study of CD8+CD57+ T cells in acquired aplastic anemia. Across the whole study: Quantities of DNA derived from sorted CD4+ and CD8+ cells averaged around 3.2 ug.

Investigators profiled TCR beta VDJ and CDR3 from genomic DNA template. TCRdb re-analysed the reads in MiXCR, keeping a single row per CDR3 protein. Among about half a million distinct CDR3 sequences listed, under 40% were seen once. In patients chosen for sequencing, flow cytometry had shown CD8+CD57+ cell expansion. When blood sampling took place, the patients had received no therapy. This clonotype was counted at least ten times. Its target is not known. Study observations and caveats: Patients shared twenty-nine CD8+ CDR3 sequences with controls. With respect to CD8+ Simpson's diversity, patients and controls did not differ significantly.

The ends lost 7 bases at V and 4 bases at J; junction bases unmatched: 4. The germline V gene has CDR1 SQVTM and CDR2 ANQGSEA. The length of the CDR3 is 12 residues. The clonotype comes from a human donor with aplastic anemia. The sequenced sample was sorted CD4+, CD8+, or CD8+CD57+ T cells (not recorded which) from PBMCs. The chain is built from TRBV29-1 and TRBJ2-7; 10 positions match TRBD2. Here the CDR3 DNA reads TGCAGCGGCCGAGCGGGAGGGTACGAGCAGTACTTC. Its translation is CSGRAGGYEQYF.